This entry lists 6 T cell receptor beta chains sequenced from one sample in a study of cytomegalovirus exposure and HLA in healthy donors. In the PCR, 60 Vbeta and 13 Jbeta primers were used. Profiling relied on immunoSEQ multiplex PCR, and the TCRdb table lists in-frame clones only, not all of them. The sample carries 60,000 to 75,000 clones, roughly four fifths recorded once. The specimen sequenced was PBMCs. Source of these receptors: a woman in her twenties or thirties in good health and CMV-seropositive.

In DNA, the CDR3 is TGTGCCAGCTCACCACTGGGACAGGGCCCGACCGGGGAGCTGTTTTTT. Protein: CASSPLGQGPTGELFF. This chain connects TRBV18 to TRBJ2-2; 9 bases align to TRBD1. Trimming took 1 base from V and 5 from J; bases not matched to a gene: 5. CDR1 and CDR2 from the germline V gene are KGHSH and LQKENI. The CDR3 totals 16 residues.

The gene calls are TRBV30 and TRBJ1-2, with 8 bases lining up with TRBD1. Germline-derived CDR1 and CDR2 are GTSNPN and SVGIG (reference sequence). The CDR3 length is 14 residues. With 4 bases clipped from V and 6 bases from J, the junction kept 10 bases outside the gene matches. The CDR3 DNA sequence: TGTGCCTGGATCCGTTGGGACAGGCTCGATGGCTACACCTTC. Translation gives CAWIRWDRLDGYTF.

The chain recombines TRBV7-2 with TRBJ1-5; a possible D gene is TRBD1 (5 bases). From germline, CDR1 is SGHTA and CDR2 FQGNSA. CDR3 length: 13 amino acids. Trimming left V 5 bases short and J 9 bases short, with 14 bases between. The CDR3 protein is CASSPNTGRPQHF. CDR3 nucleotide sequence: TGTGCCAGCAGCCCAAATACAGGCCGGCCCCAGCATTTT. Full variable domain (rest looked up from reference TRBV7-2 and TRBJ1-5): GAGVSQSPSNKVTEKGKDVELRCDPISGHTALYWYRQSLGQGLEFLIYFQGNSAPDKSGLPSDRFSAERTGGSVSTLTIQRTQQEDSAVYLCASSPNTGRPQHFGDGTRLSIL.

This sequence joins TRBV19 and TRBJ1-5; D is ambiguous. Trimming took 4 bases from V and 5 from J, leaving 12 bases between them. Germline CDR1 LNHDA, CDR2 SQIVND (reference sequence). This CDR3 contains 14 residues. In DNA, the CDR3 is TGTGCCAGTAGTACCCCTGGGCAGTATCAGCCCCAGCATTTT. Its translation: CASSTPGQYQPQHF.

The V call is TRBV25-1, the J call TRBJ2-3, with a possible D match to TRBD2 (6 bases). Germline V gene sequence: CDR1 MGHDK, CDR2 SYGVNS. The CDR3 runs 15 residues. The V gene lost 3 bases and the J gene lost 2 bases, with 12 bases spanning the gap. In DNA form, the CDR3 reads TGTGCCAGCAGTGAGCGGGCGGGGCTCACAGATACGCAGTATTTT. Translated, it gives CASSERAGLTDTQYF.

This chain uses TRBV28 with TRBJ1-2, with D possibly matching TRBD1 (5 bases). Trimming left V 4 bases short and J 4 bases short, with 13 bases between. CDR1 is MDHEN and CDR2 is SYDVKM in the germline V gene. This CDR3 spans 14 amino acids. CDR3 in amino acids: CASSSQGQGYGYTF. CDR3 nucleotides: TGTGCCAGCAGTTCCCAGGGTCAGGGCTATGGCTACACCTTC.